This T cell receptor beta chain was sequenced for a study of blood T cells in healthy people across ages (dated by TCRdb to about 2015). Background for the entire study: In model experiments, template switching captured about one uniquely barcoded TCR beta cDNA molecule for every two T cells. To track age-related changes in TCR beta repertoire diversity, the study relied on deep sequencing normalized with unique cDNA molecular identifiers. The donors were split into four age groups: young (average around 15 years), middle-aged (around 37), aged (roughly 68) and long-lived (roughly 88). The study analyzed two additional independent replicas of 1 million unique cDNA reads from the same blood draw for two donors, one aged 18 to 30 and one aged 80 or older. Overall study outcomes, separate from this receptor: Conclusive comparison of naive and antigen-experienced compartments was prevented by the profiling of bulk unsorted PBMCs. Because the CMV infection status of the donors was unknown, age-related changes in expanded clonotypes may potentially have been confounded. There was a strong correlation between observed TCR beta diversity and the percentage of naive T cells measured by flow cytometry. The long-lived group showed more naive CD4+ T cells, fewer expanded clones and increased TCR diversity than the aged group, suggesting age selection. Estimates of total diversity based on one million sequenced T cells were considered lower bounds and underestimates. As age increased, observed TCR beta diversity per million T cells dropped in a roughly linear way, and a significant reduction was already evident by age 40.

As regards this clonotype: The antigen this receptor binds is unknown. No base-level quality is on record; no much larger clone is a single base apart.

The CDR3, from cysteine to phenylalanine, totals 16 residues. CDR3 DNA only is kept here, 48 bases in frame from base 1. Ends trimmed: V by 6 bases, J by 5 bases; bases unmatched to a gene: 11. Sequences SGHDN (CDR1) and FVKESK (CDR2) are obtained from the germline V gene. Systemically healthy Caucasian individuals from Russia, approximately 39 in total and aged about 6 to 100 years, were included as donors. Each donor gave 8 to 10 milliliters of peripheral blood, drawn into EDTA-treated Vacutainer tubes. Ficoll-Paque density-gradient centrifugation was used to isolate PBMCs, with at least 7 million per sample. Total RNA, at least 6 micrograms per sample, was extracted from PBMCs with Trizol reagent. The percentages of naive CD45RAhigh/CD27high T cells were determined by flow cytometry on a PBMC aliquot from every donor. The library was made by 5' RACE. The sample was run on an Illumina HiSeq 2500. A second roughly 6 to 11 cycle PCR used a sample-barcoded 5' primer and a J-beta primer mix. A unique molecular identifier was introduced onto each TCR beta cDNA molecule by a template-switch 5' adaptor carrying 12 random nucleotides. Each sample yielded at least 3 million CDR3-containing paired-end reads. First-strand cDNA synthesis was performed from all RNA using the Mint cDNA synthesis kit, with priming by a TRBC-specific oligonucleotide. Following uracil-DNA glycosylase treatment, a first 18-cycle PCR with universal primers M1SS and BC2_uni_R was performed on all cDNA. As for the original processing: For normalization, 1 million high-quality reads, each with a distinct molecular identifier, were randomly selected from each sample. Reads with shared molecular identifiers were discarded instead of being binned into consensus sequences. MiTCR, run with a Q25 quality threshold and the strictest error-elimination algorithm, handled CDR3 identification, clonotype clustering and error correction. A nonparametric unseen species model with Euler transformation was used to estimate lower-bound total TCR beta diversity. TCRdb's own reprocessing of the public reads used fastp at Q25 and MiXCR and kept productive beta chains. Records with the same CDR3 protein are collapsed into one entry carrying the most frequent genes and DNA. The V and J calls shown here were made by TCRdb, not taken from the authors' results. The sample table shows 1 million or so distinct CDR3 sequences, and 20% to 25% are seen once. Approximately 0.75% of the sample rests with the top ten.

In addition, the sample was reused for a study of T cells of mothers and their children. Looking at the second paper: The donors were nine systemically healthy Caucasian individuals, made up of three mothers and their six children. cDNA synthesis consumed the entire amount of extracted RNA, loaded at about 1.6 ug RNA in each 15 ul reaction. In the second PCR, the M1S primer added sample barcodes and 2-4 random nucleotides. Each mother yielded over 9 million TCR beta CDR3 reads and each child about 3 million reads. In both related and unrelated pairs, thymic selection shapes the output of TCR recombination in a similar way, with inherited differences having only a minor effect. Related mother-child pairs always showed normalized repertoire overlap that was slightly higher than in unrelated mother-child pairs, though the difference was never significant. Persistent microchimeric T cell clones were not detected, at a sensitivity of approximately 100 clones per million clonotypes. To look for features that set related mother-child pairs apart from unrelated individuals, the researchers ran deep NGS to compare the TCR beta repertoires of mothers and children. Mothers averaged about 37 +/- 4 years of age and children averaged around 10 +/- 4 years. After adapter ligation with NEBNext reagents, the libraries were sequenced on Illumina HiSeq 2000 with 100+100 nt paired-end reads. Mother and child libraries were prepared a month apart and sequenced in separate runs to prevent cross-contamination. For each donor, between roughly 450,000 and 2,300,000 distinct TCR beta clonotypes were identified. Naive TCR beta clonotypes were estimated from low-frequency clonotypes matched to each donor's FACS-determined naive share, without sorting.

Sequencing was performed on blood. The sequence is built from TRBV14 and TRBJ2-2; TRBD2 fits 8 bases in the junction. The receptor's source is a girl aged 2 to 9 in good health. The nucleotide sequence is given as TGTGCCAGCAGTCAACGGGGGGGCCAGATTACCGGGGAGCTGTTTTTT. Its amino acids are CASSQRGGQITGELFF. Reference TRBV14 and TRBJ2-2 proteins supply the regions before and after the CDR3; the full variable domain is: EAGVTQFPSHSVIEKGQTVTLRCDPISGHDNLYWYRRVMGKEIKFLLHFVKESKQDESGMPNNRFLAERTGGTYSTLKVQPAELEDSGVYFCASSQRGGQITGELFFGEGSRLTVL.